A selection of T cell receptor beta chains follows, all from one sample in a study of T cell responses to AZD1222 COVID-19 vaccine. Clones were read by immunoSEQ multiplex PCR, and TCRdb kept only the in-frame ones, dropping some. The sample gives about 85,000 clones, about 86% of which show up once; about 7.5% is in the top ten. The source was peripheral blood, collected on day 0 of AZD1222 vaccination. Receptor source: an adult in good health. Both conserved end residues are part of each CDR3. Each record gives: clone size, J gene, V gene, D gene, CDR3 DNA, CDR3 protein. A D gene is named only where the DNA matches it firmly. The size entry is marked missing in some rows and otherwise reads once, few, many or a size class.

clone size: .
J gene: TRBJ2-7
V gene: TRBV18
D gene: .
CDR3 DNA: TGTGCCAGCTCCCACGAGGGGGGAGAGCAGTACTTC
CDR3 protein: CASSHEGGEQYF

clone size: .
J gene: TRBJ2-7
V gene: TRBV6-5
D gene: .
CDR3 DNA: TGTGCCAGCAGTACTTATACCGAACCTCTCGTCGAGCAGTACTTC
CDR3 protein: CASSTYTEPLVEQYF

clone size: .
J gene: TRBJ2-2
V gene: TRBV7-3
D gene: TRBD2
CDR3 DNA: TGTGCCAGCAGCTTCACTAGCGGGTCAACCGGGGAGCTGTTTTTT
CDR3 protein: CASSFTSGSTGELFF

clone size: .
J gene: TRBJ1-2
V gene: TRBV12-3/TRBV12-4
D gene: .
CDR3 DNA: TGTGCCAGCAGTTTTGCACAGTATGGCTACACCTTC
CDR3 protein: CASSFAQYGYTF

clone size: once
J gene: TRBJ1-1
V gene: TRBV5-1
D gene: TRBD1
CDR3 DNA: TGCGCCAGCAGCTCCGGGACAGGGAACACTGAAGCTTTCTTT
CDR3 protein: CASSSGTGNTEAFF

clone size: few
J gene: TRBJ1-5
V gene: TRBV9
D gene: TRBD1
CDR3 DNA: TGTGCCAGCAGCGCCTCCGGGACAGGGAATCAGCCCCAGCATTTT
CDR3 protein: CASSASGTGNQPQHF

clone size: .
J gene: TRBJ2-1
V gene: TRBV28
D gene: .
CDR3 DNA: TGTGCCAGCAGTTTATCTGCCGTAGGGGTGCGGGAGCAGTTCTTC
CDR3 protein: CASSLSAVGVREQFF

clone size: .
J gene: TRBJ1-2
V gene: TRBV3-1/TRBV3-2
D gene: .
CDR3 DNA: TGTGCCAGCAGCCAAGATGCGAGGGGTAGGGGCTACACCTTC
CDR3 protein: CASSQDARGRGYTF

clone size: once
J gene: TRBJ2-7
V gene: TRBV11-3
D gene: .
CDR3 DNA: TGTGCCAGCAGCTTACCGGGGGCACTGGTCGAGCAGTACTTC
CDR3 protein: CASSLPGALVEQYF

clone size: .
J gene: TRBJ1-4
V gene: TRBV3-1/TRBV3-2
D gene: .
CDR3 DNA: TGTGCCAGCAGCCAAGCAAGGAATGAAAAACTGTTTTTT
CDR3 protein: CASSQARNEKLFF

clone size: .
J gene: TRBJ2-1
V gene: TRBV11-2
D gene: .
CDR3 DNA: TGTGCCAGCAGCCGCCGGACTCTCCGGGATGAGCAGTTCTTC
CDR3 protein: CASSRRTLRDEQFF

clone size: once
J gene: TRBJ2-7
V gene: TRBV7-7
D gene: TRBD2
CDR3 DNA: TGTGCCAGCAGCCCTACTAGCGGGACGGTGGCCGAGCAGTACTTC
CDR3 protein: CASSPTSGTVAEQYF

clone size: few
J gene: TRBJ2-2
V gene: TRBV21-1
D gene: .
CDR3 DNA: TGTGCCAGCATCCGGTCGGCCGGGGAGCTGTTTTTT
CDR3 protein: CASIRSAGELFF

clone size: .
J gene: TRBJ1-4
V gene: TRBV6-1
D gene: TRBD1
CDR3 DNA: TGTGCCAGCAGTGAAGTGGGGACAGGGAATGAAAAACTGTTTTTT
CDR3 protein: CASSEVGTGNEKLFF

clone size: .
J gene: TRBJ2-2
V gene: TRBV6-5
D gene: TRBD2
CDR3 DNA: TGTGCCAGCAGTTACGGCGGGAGGGCCACCGGGGAGCTGTTTTTT
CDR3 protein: CASSYGGRATGELFF

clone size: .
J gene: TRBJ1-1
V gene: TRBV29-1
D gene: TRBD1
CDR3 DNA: TGCAGCGTCAACCGGGACAGCCGCGGCCTTTATGTGAACACTGAAGCTTTCTTT
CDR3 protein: CSVNRDSRGLYVNTEAFF

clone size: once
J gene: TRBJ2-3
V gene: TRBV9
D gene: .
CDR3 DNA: TGTGCCAGCAGCGTATCAGCGGGAGATACGCAGTATTTT
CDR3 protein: CASSVSAGDTQYF

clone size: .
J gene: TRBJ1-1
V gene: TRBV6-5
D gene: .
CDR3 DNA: TGTGCCAGCAGCCTTGGGAACCGGCCCACTGAAGCTTTCTTT
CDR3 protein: CASSLGNRPTEAFF

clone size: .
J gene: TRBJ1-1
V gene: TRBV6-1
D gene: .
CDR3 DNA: TGTGCCAGCAGTGAGGCAGTGAACACTGAAGCTTTCTTT
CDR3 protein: CASSEAVNTEAFF

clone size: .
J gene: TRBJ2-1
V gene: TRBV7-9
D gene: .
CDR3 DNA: TGTGCCAGCAGCTCAGCTGCCCGTTGGGGGAATGAGCAGTTCTTC
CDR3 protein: CASSSAARWGNEQFF